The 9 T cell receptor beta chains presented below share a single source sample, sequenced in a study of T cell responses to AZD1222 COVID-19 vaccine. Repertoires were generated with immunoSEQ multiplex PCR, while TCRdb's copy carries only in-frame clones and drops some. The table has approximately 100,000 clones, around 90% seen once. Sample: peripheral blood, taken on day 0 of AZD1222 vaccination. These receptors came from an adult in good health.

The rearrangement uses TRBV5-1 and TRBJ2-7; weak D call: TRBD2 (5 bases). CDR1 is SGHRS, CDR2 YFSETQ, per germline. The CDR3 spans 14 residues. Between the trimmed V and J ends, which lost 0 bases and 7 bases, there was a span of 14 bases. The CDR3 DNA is TGCGCCAGCAGCTTGGTGGGGAGCCAAAGGGAGCAGTACTTC. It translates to CASSLVGSQREQYF.

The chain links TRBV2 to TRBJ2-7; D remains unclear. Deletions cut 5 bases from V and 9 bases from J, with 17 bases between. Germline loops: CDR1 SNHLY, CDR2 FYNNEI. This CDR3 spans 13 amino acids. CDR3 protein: CASSSQTPLGQYF. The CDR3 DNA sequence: TGTGCCAGCAGTTCGCAGACCCCACTCGGGCAGTACTTC.

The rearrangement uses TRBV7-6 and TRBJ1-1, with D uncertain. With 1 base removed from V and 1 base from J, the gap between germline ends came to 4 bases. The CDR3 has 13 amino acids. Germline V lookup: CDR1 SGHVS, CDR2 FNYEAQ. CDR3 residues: CASSLGENTEAFF. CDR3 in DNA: TGTGCCAGCAGCTTAGGGGAGAACACTGAAGCTTTCTTT.

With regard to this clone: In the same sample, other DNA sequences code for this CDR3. Here the CDR3 reads CASSWDRTYEQYF. In DNA form, the CDR3 reads TGTGCCAGCAGTTGGGACAGAACTTACGAGCAGTACTTC. The rearrangement uses TRBV12-3 or TRBV12-4 and TRBJ2-7; 7 nucleotides match TRBD1. This CDR3 comprises 13 residues. Unmatched junction bases numbered 4, after V lost 4 bases and J lost 4 bases.

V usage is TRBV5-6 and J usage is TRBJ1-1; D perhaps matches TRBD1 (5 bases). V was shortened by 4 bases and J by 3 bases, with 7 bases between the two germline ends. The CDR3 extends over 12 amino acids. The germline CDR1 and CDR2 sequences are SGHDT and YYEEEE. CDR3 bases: TGTGCCAGCAGCATAGGGGACACTGAAGCTTTCTTT. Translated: CASSIGDTEAFF.

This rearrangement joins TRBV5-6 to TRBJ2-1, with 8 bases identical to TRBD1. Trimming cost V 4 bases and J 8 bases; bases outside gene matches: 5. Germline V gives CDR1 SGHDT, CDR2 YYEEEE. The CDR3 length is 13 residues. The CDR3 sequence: CASSLEDRDEQFF. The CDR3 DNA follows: TGTGCCAGCAGCCTCGAGGACAGGGATGAGCAGTTCTTC.

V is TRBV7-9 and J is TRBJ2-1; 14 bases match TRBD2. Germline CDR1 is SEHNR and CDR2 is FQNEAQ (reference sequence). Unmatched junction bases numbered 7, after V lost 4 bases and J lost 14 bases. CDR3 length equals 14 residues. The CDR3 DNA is TGTGCCAGCAGCTCGCGGACTAGCGGGGGGTTGGAGTTCTTC. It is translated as CASSSRTSGGLEFF.

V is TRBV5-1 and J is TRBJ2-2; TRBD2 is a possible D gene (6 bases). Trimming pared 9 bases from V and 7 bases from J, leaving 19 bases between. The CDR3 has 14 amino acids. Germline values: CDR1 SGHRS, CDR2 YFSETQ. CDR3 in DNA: TGCGCCACCAAGTTAACAGGAGGGAGCGGGGAGCTGTTTTTT. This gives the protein CATKLTGGSGELFF.

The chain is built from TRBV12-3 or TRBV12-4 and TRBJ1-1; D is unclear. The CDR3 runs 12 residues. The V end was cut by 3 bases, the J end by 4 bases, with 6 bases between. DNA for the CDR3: TGTGCCAGCAGTTTGGAGGGCACTGAAGCTTTCTTT. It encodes CASSLEGTEAFF.